The 31 T cell receptor beta chains listed next were all sequenced from one sample in a study of T cell clonality in common variable immunodeficiency. Generated by immunoSEQ multiplex PCR, the TCRdb table keeps only in-frame clones and is missing some. Altogether 45,000 to 55,000 clones were found in the sample, and no singletons occur. Sample: peripheral blood mononuclear cells. The receptors derive from a person between 18 and 75 years old in good health.

This clone was counted many times. The CDR3 end falls 3 residues outside the read, so it is completed with the germline J gene. The V and J genes are TRBV20-1 and TRBJ2-1; possibly TRBD2 for D (5 bases). Germline V gene sequence: CDR1 DFQATT, CDR2 SNEGSKA (reference sequence). V lost 0 bases and J 1 base, leaving 13 bases between the germline ends. This CDR3 contains 16 residues. CDR3 region: CSARDAGEGSYNEQFF. CDR3 DNA (partial): TGCAGTGCTAGAGATGCGGGTGAAGGGTCCTACAATGAG.

There are many counts of this clone. Read data end 3 residues before the CDR3 end; the end is taken from the germline J gene. J is TRBJ2-3 and V is TRBV11-3; D unclear. V dropped 4 bases and J dropped 4 bases, with 9 bases sitting between them. The V gene's germline CDR1 is SGHNT and CDR2 YENEEA. This CDR3 spans 13 amino acids. This chain's CDR3 is CASSSHNADTQYF. The sequenced CDR3 bases are TGTGCCAGCAGCTCACACAATGCAGATACG.

This clone appeared many times. The CDR3 end lies 3 residues beyond the end of the read and is filled in from the germline J gene. The rearrangement uses TRBV18 and TRBJ1-1; D is unclear. The CDR3 is 13 residues long. Trimming removed 0 bases at V and 6 bases at J, with 8 bases between. Germline V lookup: CDR1 KGHSH, CDR2 LQKENI. CDR3 bases read: TGTGCCAGCTCACCACCGAGGCAGGCTGAA. As protein: CASSPPRQAE. The complete CDR3 sequence is CASSPPRQAEAFF.

This clone was counted many times. This CDR3 is CASSLTAGNEQFF. Partial CDR3 DNA: TGCGCCAGCAGCTTGACTGCGGGGAATGAG. The chain is built from TRBV5-1 and TRBJ2-1, with D perhaps matching TRBD2 (6 bases). The read finishes 3 residues shy of the CDR3 end, and the germline J gene is used to complete it. V lost 1 base, J lost 7 bases, and 9 bases lay in between. The CDR3 contains 13 residues. Germline values: CDR1 SGHRS, CDR2 YFSETQ.

The table lists this clone with many counts. The read ends 3 residues shy of where the CDR3 ends; the end is completed using the germline J gene. The rearrangement uses TRBV19 and TRBJ2-6, with 7 bases identical to TRBD2. CDR3 size: 17 residues. With 5 bases clipped from V and 4 bases from J, the junction kept 11 bases outside the gene matches. Germline lookup yields CDR1 LNHDA and CDR2 SQIVND (reference sequence). The CDR3 sequence is CASSPRGRGTGANVLTF. The sequenced CDR3 bases are TGTGCCAGTAGTCCGCGGGGGAGAGGGACCGGGGCCAACGTC.

This clone was found many times. The read finishes 3 residues shy of the CDR3 end, and the germline J gene is used to complete it. This rearrangement joins TRBV13 to TRBJ2-2; a weak D match, TRBD2 (6 bases). The CDR3 spans 16 residues. The V and J ends lost 4 bases and 5 bases respectively, with 17 bases between them. The germline gives CDR1 PRHDT, CDR2 FYEKMQ (reference sequence). The CDR3 sequence is CASSSKDGGDTGELFF. The CDR3 bases that were read are TGTGCCAGCAGCTCGAAGGACGGGGGAGATACCGGGGAG.

This clone was found many times. The CDR3 extends 3 residues past the end of the read, so its final part is completed from the germline J gene. The V and J genes are TRBV5-4 and TRBJ1-2; weak D call: TRBD1 (5 bases). The V and J ends lost 4 bases and 7 bases respectively, with 11 bases between them. Germline V gene data show CDR1 as SGHNT and CDR2 as YYREEE (reference sequence). This CDR3 spans 12 amino acids. The CDR3 loop reads CASSTDILGYTF. The part of the CDR3 DNA that was read is TGTGCCAGCAGCACGGACATCCTTGGC.

In this sample, this clone turned up many times. The read is 3 residues too short to cover the CDR3 end, so that end is filled in from the germline J gene. V and J are TRBV5-1 and TRBJ2-7; 8 bases are a match to TRBD1. The J segment lost 4 bases and the V segment lost 0 bases, leaving 3 bases of the junction unmatched. CDR1 and CDR2 from the germline V gene are SGHRS and YFSETQ. The CDR3 totals 14 residues. The CDR3 bases that were read are TGCGCCAGCAGCTTGGTCGGACAGGGTTACGAG. This gives the protein CASSLVGQGYE. The whole CDR3 protein is CASSLVGQGYEQYF.

This clone showed up many times. The read falls 3 residues short of the CDR3 end, and the missing part is taken from the germline J gene. This chain uses TRBV10-3 with TRBJ2-3; TRBD2 matches 8 bases. CDR1 is ENHRY, CDR2 SYGVKD, per germline. The length of the CDR3 is 16 residues. V gave up 9 bases and J gave up 5 bases; unmatched junction bases: 16. CDR3 residues: CAISPLGGSGIDTQYF. The sequenced CDR3 bases are TGTGCCATTTCTCCTCTTGGGGGTAGCGGGATAGATACG.

This clone was counted ten times or more. The read falls 3 residues short of the CDR3 end, and the missing part is taken from the germline J gene. The chain joins TRBV24-1 to TRBJ2-7; TRBD1 matches at 8 bases. This CDR3 spans 13 amino acids. The ends lost 9 bases at V and 1 base at J; junction bases unmatched: 4. In germline, CDR1 is KGHDR, CDR2 SFDVKD. CDR3 DNA, as far as it was read: TGTGCCACCGGGGGACAGGAGTCCTACGAG. Translating it yields CATGGQESYE. In full, the CDR3 reads CATGGQESYEQYF.

This clone was detected ten times or more. The read ends 3 residues before the CDR3 terminus; that terminus is restored from the germline J gene. The chain combines TRBV20-1 with TRBJ1-1; 7 bases align to TRBD1. This CDR3 contains 13 residues. CDR1 DFQATT and CDR2 SNEGSKA come from the germline V gene (reference sequence). V lost 6 bases and J lost 5; bases outside the gene matches: 9. The CDR3 DNA, read in part, is TGCAGTGCCCGCAGGGGGTTTGAGACTGAA. As protein: CSARRGFETE. The complete CDR3 reads CSARRGFETEAFF.

This clone occurred many times. Sequencing ends 3 residues short of the CDR3 end; the germline J gene provides the rest. The rearrangement links TRBV2 to TRBJ1-2; 10 nucleotides agree with TRBD1. This CDR3 has 14 amino acids. V lost 5 bases and J lost 3; bases outside the gene matches: 3. The germline V gene has CDR1 SNHLY and CDR2 FYNNEI. CDR3 DNA (partial): TGTGCCAGCAGTCGACAGGGGGCGTACTATGGC. It yields the protein CASSRQGAYYG. The complete CDR3 reads CASSRQGAYYGYTF.

This clone was detected many times. Sequencing ends 3 residues short of the CDR3 end; the germline J gene provides the rest. The rearrangement joins TRBV5-1 to TRBJ1-1, with TRBD1 identical over 9 bases. The J segment lost 5 bases and the V segment lost 0 bases, leaving 2 bases of the junction unmatched. Per germline, CDR1 SGHRS and CDR2 YFSETQ. The CDR3 is 14 amino acids. This CDR3 is CASSLGDRETEAFF. The covered CDR3 bases are TGCGCCAGCAGCTTGGGGGACAGGGAAACTGAA.

This clone has a count of ten or more. The missing CDR3 end, 3 residues past where the read stops, is filled in from the germline J gene. The gene calls are TRBV4-2 and TRBJ2-7; no reliable D call. Germline V lookup: CDR1 LGHNA, CDR2 YNFKEQ. CDR3 size: 16 residues. Trimming removed 1 base at V and 0 bases at J, with 13 bases between. The CDR3 sequence is CASSQGVDDTSYEQYF. The CDR3 bases that were read are TGTGCCAGCAGCCAAGGTGTTGACGACACCTCCTACGAG.

This clone was seen ten or more times. The read halts 3 residues ahead of the CDR3 end, with the missing end drawn from the germline J gene. This sequence joins TRBV20-1 and TRBJ2-3, with 7 bases identical to TRBD1. The CDR3 has 14 amino acids. Germline V gives CDR1 DFQATT, CDR2 SNEGSKA (reference sequence). The V and J ends lost 0 bases and 1 base, in that order; junction bases with no gene match: 1. The CDR3 loop reads CSAREGTGTDTQYF. The covered CDR3 bases are TGCAGTGCTAGAGAAGGGACAGGCACAGATACG.

Many counts were recorded for this clone. The read falls 3 residues short of the CDR3 end, and the missing part is taken from the germline J gene. V gene TRBV5-4 combines with J gene TRBJ1-1; D is perhaps TRBD1 (6 bases). This CDR3 comprises 13 residues. The ends were cut back, 2 bases at V and 5 bases at J, with 10 bases in the middle. The germline V gene encodes CDR1 SGHNT and CDR2 YYREEE (reference sequence). CDR3 amino acids: CASSLRGGTEAFF. The CDR3 DNA, read in part, is TGTGCCAGCAGCTTAAGGGGGGGGACTGAA.

This clone was seen repeatedly, ten times or more. The CDR3 extends 3 residues past the end of the read, so its final part is completed from the germline J gene. V usage is TRBV12-3 or TRBV12-4 and J usage is TRBJ1-3; TRBD1 aligns across 7 bases. The CDR3 contains 16 residues. J gave up 4 bases and V 2 bases, and 8 bases lay outside the gene matches. This CDR3 reads CASSLQGGTLGNTIYF. CDR3 DNA (partial): TGTGCCAGCAGTTTACAGGGGGGCACTTTGGGAAACACC.

This clone occurred many times. The sequenced CDR3 bases are TGCGCCAGCACCCACGCAGGGGCGAGGAACACTGAA. This encodes CASTHAGARNTE. The full CDR3 sequence reads CASTHAGARNTEAFF. The chain is built from TRBV5-1 and TRBJ1-1, with D perhaps TRBD1 (6 bases). The read gets to within 3 residues of the CDR3 end, and the germline J gene fills in the rest. The CDR3 has 15 amino acids. Trimming cost V 6 bases and J 1 base, with 16 bases left between them. CDR1 and CDR2 (germline): SGHRS, YFSETQ.

In this sample, this clone turned up many times. The part of the CDR3 DNA that was read is TGCAGTGCTAGTGGACTAGCGGGCGAAATCACCCTAAACAATGAG. It yields the protein CSASGLAGEITLNNE. The entire CDR3 is CSASGLAGEITLNNEQFF. V usage is TRBV20-1 and J usage is TRBJ2-1; 11 bases fit TRBD2. Read data end 3 residues before the CDR3 end; the end is taken from the germline J gene. The length of the CDR3 is 18 residues. The germline gives CDR1 DFQATT, CDR2 SNEGSKA (reference sequence). V trimming: 3 bases; J trimming: 5 bases; junction bases outside the gene matches: 15.

This clone was observed many times. The sequenced fragment ends 3 residues before the CDR3 boundary, so the rest is inferred from the germline J gene. The chain couples TRBV14 to TRBJ2-7, with D perhaps TRBD1 or TRBD2 (6 bases each). This CDR3 is 17 amino acids long. Trimming removed 3 bases from V and 2 bases from J, with 20 bases in between. Germline assignment: CDR1 SGHDN and CDR2 FVKESK. CDR3 residues: CASSQEGSFGQTYEQYF. CDR3 DNA (partial): TGTGCCAGCAGCCAGGAGGGATCCTTCGGACAGACCTACGAG.

This clone was found many times. The CDR3 is cut off 3 residues early in the read; its end comes from the germline J gene. The chain couples TRBV19 to TRBJ1-1; a weak D match, TRBD1 (5 bases). Germline V gives CDR1 LNHDA, CDR2 SQIVND (reference sequence). Trimming stripped 4 bases from V and 3 bases from J, with 12 bases between. This CDR3 is built from 14 residues. CDR3 DNA (partial): TGTGCCAGTAGTAGGGGGGGGGTCGACACTGAA. It translates to CASSRGGVDTE. The whole CDR3 protein reads CASSRGGVDTEAFF.

This clone was counted ten times or more. The CDR3 is cut off 3 residues early in the read; its end comes from the germline J gene. The chain has TRBV7-8 and TRBJ2-1, with 9 positions matching TRBD1. CDR1 and CDR2 (germline): SGHVS, FQNEAQ. The trim removed 5 bases at V and 9 bases at J, leaving 11 bases unmatched. The CDR3 contains 15 residues. The CDR3 reads CASSPNSRTGVEQFF. Incomplete CDR3 DNA: TGTGCCAGCAGCCCAAACTCCAGGACAGGGGTTGAG. The full variable domain, with the rest looked up from reference TRBV7-8 and TRBJ2-1, is GAGVSQSPRYKVAKRGQDVALRCDPISGHVSLFWYQQALGQGPEFLTYFQNEAQLDKSGLPSDRFFAERPEGSVSTLKIQRTQQEDSAVYLCASSPNSRTGVEQFFGPGTRLTVL.

This clone was detected many times. The read gets to within 3 residues of the CDR3 end, and the germline J gene fills in the rest. The rearrangement joins TRBV4-2 to TRBJ2-1; 9 nucleotides match TRBD2. The CDR3 covers 20 residues. Unmatched junction bases numbered 16, after V lost 4 bases and J lost 0 bases. Germline V gene data show CDR1 as LGHNA and CDR2 as YNFKEQ. The sequenced part of the CDR3 DNA is TGTGCCAGCAGCCCACCGAGGGGTAGCGGGAGTCCCCACTCCTACAATGAG. It yields the protein CASSPPRGSGSPHSYNE. The full CDR3 reads CASSPPRGSGSPHSYNEQFF.

The table lists this clone with many counts. Read sequence stops 3 residues before the CDR3 end, and the germline J gene provides the missing end. V usage is TRBV20-1 and J usage is TRBJ2-1; TRBD2 aligns across 11 bases. The trim removed 6 bases at V and 4 bases at J, leaving 8 bases unmatched. From germline, CDR1 is DFQATT and CDR2 SNEGSKA (reference sequence). This CDR3 spans 15 amino acids. CDR3 sequence reads: CSADDSGRAYNEQFF. The sequenced CDR3 bases are TGCAGTGCAGACGATAGCGGGAGGGCATACAATGAG.

In its sample, this clone was seen many times. Other DNA sequences in this sample translate to the same CDR3. Here the CDR3 reads CASSRGALDTQYF. The sequenced part of the CDR3 DNA is TGTGCCAGTAGTAGAGGGGCCTTGGATACG. This chain uses TRBV19 with TRBJ2-3; D could derive from TRBD1 or TRBD2 (5 bases each). The read is 3 residues too short to cover the CDR3 end, so that end is filled in from the germline J gene. V was shortened by 4 bases and J by 6 bases, with 11 bases between the two germline ends. The CDR3 consists of 13 residues. CDR1 is LNHDA and CDR2 is SQIVND in the germline V gene (reference sequence).

This clone has a count of ten or more. The CDR3 is cut off 3 residues early in the read; its end comes from the germline J gene. The gene calls are TRBV20-1 and TRBJ2-1; TRBD2 matches 12 bases. The V gene's germline CDR1 is DFQATT and CDR2 SNEGSKA (reference sequence). V shed 4 bases, J shed 2 bases, and the junction held 3 bases outside the gene matches. The CDR3 is made up of 15 amino acids. The sequenced CDR3 bases are TGCAGTGCTACGACTAGCGGGAGCCCCTACAATGAG. This sequence encodes CSATTSGSPYNE. The CDR3, in full, reads CSATTSGSPYNEQFF.

A remark on this clone: The read gets to within 3 residues of the CDR3 end, and the germline J gene fills in the rest. This chain uses TRBV5-1 with TRBJ2-1, with 14 bases fitting TRBD2. CDR1 and CDR2 from the germline V gene are SGHRS and YFSETQ. V was pared by 4 bases and J by 3 bases, with 12 bases of the junction left unmatched. The CDR3 consists of 19 residues. The CDR3 is CASSPRTSGGPSRYNEQFF. The sequenced CDR3 bases are TGCGCCAGCAGCCCACGGACTAGCGGGGGGCCCAGTCGCTACAATGAG.

This clone occurred many times. The read is 3 residues too short to cover the CDR3 end, so that end is filled in from the germline J gene. This chain uses TRBV5-4 with TRBJ2-7, with TRBD1 identical over 10 bases. CDR3 length equals 14 residues. Losses at the gene ends were 4 bases for V and 5 bases for J; bases not matched to a gene: 6. CDR1 is SGHNT, CDR2 YYREEE, per germline (reference sequence). The CDR3 bases that were read are TGTGCCAGCAGCATGGACAGGGGGTCCCACGAG. Translation: CASSMDRGSHE. The complete CDR3 reads CASSMDRGSHEQYF.

The table lists this clone with many counts. CDR3 sequence: CASSLGAATNEKLFF. CDR3 bases read: TGCGCCAGCAGCTTGGGGGCAGCAACTAATGAAAAA. The chain links TRBV5-1 to TRBJ1-4; D is unclear. With the read ending 3 residues before the CDR3 end, the germline J gene is used to fill in that end. V gave up 0 bases and J gave up 0 bases, with 6 bases separating them. Germline-derived CDR1 and CDR2 are SGHRS and YFSETQ. The CDR3 is 15 residues long.

This clone was seen a few times. The CDR3 extends 3 residues past the end of the read, so its final part is completed from the germline J gene. This chain connects TRBV20-1 to TRBJ2-5; TRBD1 might be the D (5 bases). The V gene lost 6 bases and the J gene lost 2 bases, with 13 bases spanning the gap. The CDR3 totals 13 residues. Germline assignment: CDR1 DFQATT and CDR2 SNEGSKA (reference sequence). CDR3 DNA (partial): TGCAGTGCCAGGGAAACACTACAAGAGACC. Translating gives CSARETLQET. The full CDR3 protein reads CSARETLQETQYF.

In this sample, this clone turned up many times. The CDR3 extends 3 residues past the end of the read, so its final part is completed from the germline J gene. This sequence joins TRBV30 and TRBJ2-5, with D perhaps matching TRBD1 (5 bases). The CDR3 has 13 residues. Germline values: CDR1 GTSNPN, CDR2 SVGIG (reference sequence). V lost 0 bases and J 5 bases, leaving 10 bases between the germline ends. The CDR3 DNA, read in part, is TGTGCCTGGAGTGTACTCAGGGCTGAGACC. This encodes CAWSVLRAET. The entire CDR3 is CAWSVLRAETQYF.